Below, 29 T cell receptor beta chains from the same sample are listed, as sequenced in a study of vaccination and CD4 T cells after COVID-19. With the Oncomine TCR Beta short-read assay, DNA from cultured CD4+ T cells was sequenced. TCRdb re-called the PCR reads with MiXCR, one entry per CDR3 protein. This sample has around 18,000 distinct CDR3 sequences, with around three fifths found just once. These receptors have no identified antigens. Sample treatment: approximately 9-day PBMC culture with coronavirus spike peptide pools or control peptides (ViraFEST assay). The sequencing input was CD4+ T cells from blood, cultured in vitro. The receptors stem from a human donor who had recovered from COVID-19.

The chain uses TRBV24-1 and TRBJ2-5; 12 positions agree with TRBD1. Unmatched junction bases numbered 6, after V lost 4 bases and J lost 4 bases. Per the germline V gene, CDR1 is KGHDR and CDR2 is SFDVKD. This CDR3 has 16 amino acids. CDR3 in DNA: TGTGCCACCAGTGACTACCGGGACAGGGGGCGAGAGACCCAGTACTTC. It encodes CATSDYRDRGRETQYF.

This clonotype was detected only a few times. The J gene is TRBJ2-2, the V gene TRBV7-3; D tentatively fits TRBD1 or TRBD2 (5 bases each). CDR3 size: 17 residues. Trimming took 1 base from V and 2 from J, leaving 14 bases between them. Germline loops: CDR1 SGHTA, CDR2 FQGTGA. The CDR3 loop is CASSLSASRGNTGELFF. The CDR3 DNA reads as TGTGCCAGCAGCTTAAGCGCTAGTCGGGGCAACACCGGGGAGCTGTTTTTT.

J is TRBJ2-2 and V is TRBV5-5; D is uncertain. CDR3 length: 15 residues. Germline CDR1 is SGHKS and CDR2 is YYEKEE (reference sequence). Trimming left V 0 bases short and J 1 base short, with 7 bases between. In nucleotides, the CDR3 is TGTGCCAGCAGCTTGGCCTGGGGGAACACCGGGGAGCTGTTTTTT. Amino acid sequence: CASSLAWGNTGELFF.

This CDR3 reads CAISEGQIQETQYF. The DNA for the CDR3 is TGTGCCATCAGTGAAGGGCAGATCCAAGAGACCCAGTACTTC. V and J are TRBV10-3 and TRBJ2-5, with D hard to call. V was trimmed by 3 bases and J by 1 base, leaving 9 bases between them. The CDR3 loop spans 14 amino acids. The germline V gene has CDR1 ENHRY and CDR2 SYGVKD.

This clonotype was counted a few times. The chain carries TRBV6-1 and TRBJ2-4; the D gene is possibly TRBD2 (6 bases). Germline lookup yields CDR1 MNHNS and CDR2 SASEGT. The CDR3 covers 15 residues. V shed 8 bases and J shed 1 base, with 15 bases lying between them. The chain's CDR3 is CASHGGAGAKNIQYF. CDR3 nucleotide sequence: TGTGCCAGCCATGGAGGGGCTGGGGCCAAAAACATTCAGTACTTC.

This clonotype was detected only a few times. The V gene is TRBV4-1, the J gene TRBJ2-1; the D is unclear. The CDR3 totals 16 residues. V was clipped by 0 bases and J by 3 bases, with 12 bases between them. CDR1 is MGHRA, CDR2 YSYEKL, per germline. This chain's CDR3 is CASSQEVRLDYNEQFF. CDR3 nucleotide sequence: TGCGCCAGCAGCCAAGAGGTCCGGTTGGACTACAATGAGCAGTTCTTC.

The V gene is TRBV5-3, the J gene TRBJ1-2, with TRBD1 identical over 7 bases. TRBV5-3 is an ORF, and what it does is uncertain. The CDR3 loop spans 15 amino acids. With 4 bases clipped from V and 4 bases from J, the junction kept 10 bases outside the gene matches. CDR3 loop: CARSPLPGQIYGYTF. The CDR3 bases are TGTGCCAGAAGCCCACTTCCGGGACAGATCTATGGCTACACCTTC.

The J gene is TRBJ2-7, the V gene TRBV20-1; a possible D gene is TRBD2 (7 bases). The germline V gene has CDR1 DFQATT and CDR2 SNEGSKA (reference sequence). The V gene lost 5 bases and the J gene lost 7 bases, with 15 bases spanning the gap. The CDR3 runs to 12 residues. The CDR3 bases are TGCAGTGCTGTTGGGGGGGCGGAGGAGCAGTACTTC. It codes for CSAVGGAEEQYF.

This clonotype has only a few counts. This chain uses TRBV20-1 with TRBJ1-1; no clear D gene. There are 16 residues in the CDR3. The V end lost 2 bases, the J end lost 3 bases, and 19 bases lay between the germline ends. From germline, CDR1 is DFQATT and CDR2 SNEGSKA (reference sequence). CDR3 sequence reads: CSARSSERRTYTEAFF. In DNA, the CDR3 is TGCAGTGCTAGATCTTCTGAGAGGCGGACGTACACTGAAGCTTTCTTT.

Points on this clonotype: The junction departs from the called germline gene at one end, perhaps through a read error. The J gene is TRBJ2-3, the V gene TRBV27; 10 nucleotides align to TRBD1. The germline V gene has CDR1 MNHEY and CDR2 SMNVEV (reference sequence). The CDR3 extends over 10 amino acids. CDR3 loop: CTPRDRGNDF. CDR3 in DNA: TGTACGCCTCGGGACAGGGGTAATGATTTT.

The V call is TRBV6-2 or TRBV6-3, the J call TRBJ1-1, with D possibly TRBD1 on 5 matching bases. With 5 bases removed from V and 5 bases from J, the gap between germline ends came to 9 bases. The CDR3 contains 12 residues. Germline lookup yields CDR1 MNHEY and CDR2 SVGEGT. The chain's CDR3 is CASSRYRTEAFF. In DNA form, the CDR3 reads TGTGCCAGCAGTCGCTACAGGACTGAAGCTTTCTTT.

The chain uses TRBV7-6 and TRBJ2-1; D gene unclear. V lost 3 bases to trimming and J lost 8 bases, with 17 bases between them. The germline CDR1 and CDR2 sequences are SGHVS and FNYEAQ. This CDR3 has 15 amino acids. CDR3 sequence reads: CASSFNSLSGHEQFF. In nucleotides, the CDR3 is TGTGCCAGCAGCTTTAACAGCCTATCCGGCCATGAGCAGTTCTTC.

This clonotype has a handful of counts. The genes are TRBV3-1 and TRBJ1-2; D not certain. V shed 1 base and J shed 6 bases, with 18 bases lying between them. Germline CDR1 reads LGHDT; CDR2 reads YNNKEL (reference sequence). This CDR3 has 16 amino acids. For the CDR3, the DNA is TGTGCCAGCAGCCAAGCCTGGGTGACCCAGTGGGATGGCTACACCTTC. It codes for CASSQAWVTQWDGYTF.

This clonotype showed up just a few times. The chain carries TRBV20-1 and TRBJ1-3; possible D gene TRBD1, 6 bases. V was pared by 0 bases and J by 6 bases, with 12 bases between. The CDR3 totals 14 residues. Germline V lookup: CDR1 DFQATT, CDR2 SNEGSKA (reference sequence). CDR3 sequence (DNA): TGCAGTGCTAGAGATCTGGCAGGGGTAAACACCATATATTTT. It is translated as CSARDLAGVNTIYF.

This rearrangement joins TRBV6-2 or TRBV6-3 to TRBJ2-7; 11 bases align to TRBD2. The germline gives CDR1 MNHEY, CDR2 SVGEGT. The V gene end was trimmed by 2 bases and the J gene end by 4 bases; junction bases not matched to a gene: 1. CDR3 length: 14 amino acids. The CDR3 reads CASSYGTSGYEQYF. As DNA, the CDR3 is TGTGCCAGCAGTTACGGGACTAGCGGTTACGAGCAGTACTTC.

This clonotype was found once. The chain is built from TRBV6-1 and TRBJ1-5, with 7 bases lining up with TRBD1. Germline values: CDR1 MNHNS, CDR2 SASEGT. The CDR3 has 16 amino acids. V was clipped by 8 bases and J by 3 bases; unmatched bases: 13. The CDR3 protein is CASWGEGRGTNQPQHF. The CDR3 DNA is TGTGCCAGCTGGGGGGAGGGCAGGGGGACCAATCAGCCCCAGCATTTT.

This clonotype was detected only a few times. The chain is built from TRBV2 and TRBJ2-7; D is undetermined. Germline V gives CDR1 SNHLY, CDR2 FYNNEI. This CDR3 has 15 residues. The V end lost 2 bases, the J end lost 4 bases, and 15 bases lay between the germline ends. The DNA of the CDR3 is TGTGCCAGCAGTGAATCGTTTGGCAGGTCGTACGAGCAGTACTTC. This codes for CASSESFGRSYEQYF.

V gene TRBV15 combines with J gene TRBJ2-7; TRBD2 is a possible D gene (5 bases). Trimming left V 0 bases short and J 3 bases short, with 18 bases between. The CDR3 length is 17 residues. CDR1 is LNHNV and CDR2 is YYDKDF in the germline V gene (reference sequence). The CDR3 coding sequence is TGTGCCACCAGCAGAGATGCCACGGTCCACGGGAACTACGAGCAGTACTTC. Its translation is CATSRDATVHGNYEQYF.

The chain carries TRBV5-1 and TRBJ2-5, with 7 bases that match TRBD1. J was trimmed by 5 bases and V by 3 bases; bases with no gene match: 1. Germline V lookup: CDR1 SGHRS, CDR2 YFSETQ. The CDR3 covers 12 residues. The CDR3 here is CASSSDRETQYF. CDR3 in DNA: TGCGCCAGCAGCTCGGACAGGGAGACCCAGTACTTC.

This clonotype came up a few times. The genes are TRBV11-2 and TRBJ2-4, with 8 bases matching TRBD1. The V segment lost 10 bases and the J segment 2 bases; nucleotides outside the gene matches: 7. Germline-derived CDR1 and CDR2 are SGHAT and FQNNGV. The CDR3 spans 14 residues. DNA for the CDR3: TGTGCCACCAACCCCAGGGGGCCCAAAAACATTCAGTACTTC. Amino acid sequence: CATNPRGPKNIQYF.

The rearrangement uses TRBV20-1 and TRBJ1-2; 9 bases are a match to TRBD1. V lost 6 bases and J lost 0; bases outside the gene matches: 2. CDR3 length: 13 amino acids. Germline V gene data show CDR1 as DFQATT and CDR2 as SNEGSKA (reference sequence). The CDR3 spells CSARQGANYGYTF. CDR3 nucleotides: TGCAGTGCCCGACAGGGGGCTAACTATGGCTACACCTTC.

DNA of the CDR3: TGTGCCAGCAGGAGTGGACTAGCGGGCCCGCGATACAATGAGCAGTTCTTC. It encodes CASRSGLAGPRYNEQFF. V is TRBV5-4 and J is TRBJ2-1; 11 nucleotides agree with TRBD2. The CDR3 spans 17 residues. Trimming at V came to 5 bases and at J to 4 bases, leaving 11 bases not matched to a gene. Germline values: CDR1 SGHNT, CDR2 YYREEE (reference sequence). The complete variable domain, with remaining parts taken from reference TRBV5-4 and TRBJ2-1, reads ETGVTQSPTHLIKTRGQQVTLRCSSQSGHNTVSWYQQALGQGPQFIFQYYREEENGRGNFPPRFSGLQFPNYSSELNVNALELDDSALYLCASRSGLAGPRYNEQFFGPGTRLTVL.

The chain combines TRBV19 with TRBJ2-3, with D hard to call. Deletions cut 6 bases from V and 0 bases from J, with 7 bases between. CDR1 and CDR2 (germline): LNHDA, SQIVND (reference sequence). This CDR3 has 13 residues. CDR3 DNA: TGTGCCAGTAGAAGGGCGAGCACAGATACGCAGTATTTT. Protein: CASRRASTDTQYF.

CDR3 bases: TGTGCCAGCAGATCGGGACTAGCGGGCTCCTACGAGCAGTACTTC. Translated, it gives CASRSGLAGSYEQYF. This chain joins TRBV7-2 and TRBJ2-7; the match to TRBD2 covers 12 bases. V was clipped by 6 bases and J by 0 bases; unmatched bases: 3. Germline V gene data show CDR1 as SGHTA and CDR2 as FQGNSA. The CDR3 is made up of 15 amino acids.

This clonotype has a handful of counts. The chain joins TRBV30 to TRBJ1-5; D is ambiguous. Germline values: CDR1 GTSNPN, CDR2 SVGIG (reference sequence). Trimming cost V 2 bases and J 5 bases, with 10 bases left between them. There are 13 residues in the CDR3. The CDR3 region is CAWSLGEDQPQHF. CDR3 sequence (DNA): TGTGCCTGGAGTCTCGGAGAGGATCAGCCCCAGCATTTT.

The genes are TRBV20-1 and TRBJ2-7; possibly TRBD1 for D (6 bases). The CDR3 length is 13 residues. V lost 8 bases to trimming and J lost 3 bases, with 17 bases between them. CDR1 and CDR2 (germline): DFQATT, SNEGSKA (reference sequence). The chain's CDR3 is CSPGHRACYEQYF. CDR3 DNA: TGCAGTCCGGGACACCGGGCGTGCTACGAGCAGTACTTC.

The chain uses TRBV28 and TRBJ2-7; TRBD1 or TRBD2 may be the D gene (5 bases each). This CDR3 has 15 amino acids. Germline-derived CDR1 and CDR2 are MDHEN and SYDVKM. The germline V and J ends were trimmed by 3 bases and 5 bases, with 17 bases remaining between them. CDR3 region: CASSLARAGRDEQYF. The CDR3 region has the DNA TGTGCCAGCAGTTTGGCCCGGGCAGGGCGGGACGAGCAGTACTTC.

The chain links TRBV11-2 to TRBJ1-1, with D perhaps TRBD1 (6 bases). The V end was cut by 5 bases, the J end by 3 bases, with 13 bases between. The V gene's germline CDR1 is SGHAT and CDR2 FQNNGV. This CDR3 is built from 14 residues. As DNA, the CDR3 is TGTGCCAGCAGCAGAGGGGGGTATTACACTGAAGCTTTCTTT. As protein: CASSRGGYYTEAFF.

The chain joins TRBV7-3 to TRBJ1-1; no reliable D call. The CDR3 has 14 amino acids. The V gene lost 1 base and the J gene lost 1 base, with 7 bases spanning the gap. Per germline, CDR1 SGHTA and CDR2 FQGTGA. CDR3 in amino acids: CASSLIPTNTEAFF. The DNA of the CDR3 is TGTGCCAGCAGCTTAATTCCGACGAACACTGAAGCTTTCTTT. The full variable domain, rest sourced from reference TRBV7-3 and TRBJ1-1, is GAGVSQTPSNKVTEKGKYVELRCDPISGHTALYWYRQSLGQGPEFLIYFQGTGAADDSGLPNDRFFAVRPEGSVSTLKIQRTERGDSAVYLCASSLIPTNTEAFFGQGTRLTVV.